Listed here are 31 T cell receptor beta chains from one sample, sequenced in a study of blood T cell repertoires in COVID-19. Sequencing used immunoSEQ multiplex PCR; TCRdb keeps in-frame clones, though not all of them. The data hold 150,000 to 200,000 clones, with roughly four fifths observed a single time. The sample taken for sequencing was peripheral blood. The receptors shown here come from a woman of 80 years or more with acute or convalescent COVID-19.

The chain couples TRBV11-2 to TRBJ2-3; D not resolved. The CDR3 extends over 11 amino acids. Germline V gene data show CDR1 as SGHAT and CDR2 as FQNNGV. With 5 bases removed from V and 6 bases from J, the gap between germline ends came to 6 bases. CDR3 in amino acids: CASSPLDTQYF. CDR3 DNA: TGTGCCAGCAGCCCCCTGGATACGCAGTATTTT.

The chain carries TRBV7-9 and TRBJ1-1, with TRBD1 matching over 12 bases. The CDR3 loop spans 14 amino acids. The V gene end was trimmed by 5 bases and the J gene end by 7 bases; junction bases not matched to a gene: 5. Germline V gene sequence: CDR1 SEHNR, CDR2 FQNEAQ (reference sequence). The CDR3 sequence: CASSIGTGGGEAFF. CDR3 DNA sequence: TGTGCCAGCAGCATAGGGACAGGGGGCGGTGAAGCTTTCTTT.

The J gene is TRBJ1-2, the V gene TRBV6-2 or TRBV6-3, with no clear D. Germline CDR1 is MNHEY and CDR2 is SVGEGT. The CDR3 length is 13 residues. Trimming removed 4 bases at V and 7 bases at J, with 13 bases between. This CDR3 reads CASSSLSSSGYTF. As DNA, the CDR3 is TGTGCCAGCAGTTCCCTGTCTTCTAGTGGCTACACCTTC.

This chain uses TRBV5-1 with TRBJ1-1; 10 bases are a match to TRBD1. With V trimmed by 4 bases and J by 3 bases, 3 bases remained unmatched. CDR1 and CDR2 (germline): SGHRS, YFSETQ. This CDR3 region has 14 residues. The CDR3 coding sequence is TGCGCCAGCAGCGTGGGACAGGGGTACACTGAAGCTTTCTTT. Amino acid sequence: CASSVGQGYTEAFF.

The chain links TRBV10-2 to TRBJ2-6; 11 nucleotides line up with TRBD1. V lost 7 bases and J lost 4; bases outside the gene matches: 12. Germline V lookup: CDR1 WSHSY, CDR2 SAAADI. This CDR3 is built from 18 residues. CDR3 amino acids: CASKLRTGGALGANVLTF. CDR3 DNA sequence: TGCGCCAGCAAGCTTAGGACAGGGGGCGCGTTAGGGGCCAACGTCCTGACTTTC.

The J gene is TRBJ2-3, the V gene TRBV27; tentative D call: TRBD2 (5 bases). CDR3 size: 22 residues. V was cut by 4 bases and J by 2 bases, with 34 bases left in between. Germline V CDR1 and CDR2: MNHEY, SMNVEV (reference sequence). CDR3 DNA sequence: TGTGCCAGCAGTTGGCCCCCCCTCGGGGTGTCTGGTCCCCAACCGTCCACAGATACGCAGTATTTT. Translating it yields CASSWPPLGVSGPQPSTDTQYF.

The chain employs TRBV2 and TRBJ2-5; 9 positions agree with TRBD1. Trimming took 4 bases from V and 1 from J; bases not matched to a gene: 1. Germline loops: CDR1 SNHLY, CDR2 FYNNEI. The CDR3 runs 14 residues. CDR3 residues: CASSAGQGQETQYF. CDR3 in DNA: TGTGCCAGCAGTGCGGGACAGGGCCAAGAGACCCAGTACTTC.

V is TRBV10-1 and J is TRBJ2-5, with 8 bases lining up with TRBD1. CDR1 is WNHNN, CDR2 SYGVQD, per germline (reference sequence). The junction had 4 bases not matched to a gene; V was cut back by 6 bases and J by 4 bases. CDR3 size: 13 residues. The CDR3 DNA sequence: TGCGCCAGCAGGAAACAGGGGGGAGAGACCCAGTACTTC. As protein: CASRKQGGETQYF.

The chain couples TRBV28 to TRBJ1-3; TRBD1 aligns across 11 bases. This CDR3 comprises 17 residues. Germline-derived CDR1 and CDR2 are MDHEN and SYDVKM. J gave up 1 base and V 3 bases, and 5 bases lay outside the gene matches. The CDR3 DNA follows: TGTGCCAGCAGTTTCTGGACAGGGGGCGCATCTGGAAACACCATATATTTT. It translates to CASSFWTGGASGNTIYF.

The rearrangement links TRBV4-3 to TRBJ2-3, with a possible D match to TRBD1 (6 bases). Germline V gene lookup returns CDR1 LGHNA and CDR2 YSLEER. The ends were cut back, 3 bases at V and 0 bases at J, with 10 bases in the middle. This CDR3 contains 15 residues. CDR3 DNA: TGCGCCAGCAGCCACTTGGGACAAAGCACAGATACGCAGTATTTT. It translates to CASSHLGQSTDTQYF.

The V call is TRBV4-1, the J call TRBJ2-1, with 7 nucleotides matching TRBD2. Germline loops: CDR1 MGHRA, CDR2 YSYEKL. The CDR3 totals 13 residues. Trimming at V came to 0 bases and at J to 16 bases, leaving 9 bases not matched to a gene. The DNA of the CDR3 is TGCGCCAGCAGCCAAGATCGGGGACTACGAAGTTTCTTC. Protein sequence: CASSQDRGLRSFF.

The J gene is TRBJ1-3, the V gene TRBV30; D is unresolved. The CDR3 spans 12 residues. The germline CDR1 and CDR2 sequences are GTSNPN and SVGIG (reference sequence). Deletions cut 5 bases from V and 5 bases from J, with 10 bases between. The CDR3 loop is CAWASGRNTIYF. DNA of the CDR3: TGTGCCTGGGCGAGCGGGAGAAACACCATATATTTT.

This chain connects TRBV6-5 to TRBJ1-5; possible D gene TRBD1, 5 bases. The ends were cut back, 6 bases at V and 3 bases at J, with 15 bases in the middle. This CDR3 contains 15 residues. Germline CDR1 is MNHEY and CDR2 is SVGAGI. The CDR3 sequence is CASSPHRGDNQPQHF. As DNA, the CDR3 is TGTGCCAGCAGCCCCCATAGGGGCGACAATCAGCCCCAGCATTTT.

This rearrangement joins TRBV25-1 to TRBJ1-2; D is unresolved. CDR1 is MGHDK, CDR2 SYGVNS, per germline. V lost 2 bases and J lost 1, with 5 bases in between. CDR3 size: 13 residues. CDR3 nucleotides: TGTGCCAGCAGTGAACAATTTAACTATGGCTACACCTTC. Its protein product is CASSEQFNYGYTF.

The gene calls are TRBV5-4 and TRBJ2-7, with 12 bases that match TRBD2. Germline values: CDR1 SGHNT, CDR2 YYREEE (reference sequence). Trimming removed 3 bases from V and 4 bases from J; junction bases left unmatched: 2. This CDR3 has 14 amino acids. This chain's CDR3 is CASSYTSGRYEQYF. The CDR3 nucleotides read TGTGCCAGCAGCTATACTAGCGGGAGGTACGAGCAGTACTTC.

CDR3 sequence reads: CASSRQGATDTQYF. The CDR3 DNA is TGTGCCAGCAGTCGACAGGGGGCAACAGATACGCAGTATTTT. V gene TRBV27 combines with J gene TRBJ2-3; 10 nucleotides match TRBD1. V lost 5 bases, J lost 3 bases, and 2 bases stayed unmatched. This CDR3 region has 14 residues. CDR1 and CDR2 from the germline V gene are MNHEY and SMNVEV (reference sequence).

V is TRBV27 and J is TRBJ2-1, with D maybe TRBD1 (6 bases). CDR1 and CDR2 from the germline V gene are MNHEY and SMNVEV (reference sequence). The CDR3 has 13 amino acids. V was shortened by 7 bases and J by 9 bases, with 16 bases between the two germline ends. CDR3 coding DNA: TGTGCCAGCAACACTGACAGGCCAGGTGAGCAGTTCTTC. Translating gives CASNTDRPGEQFF.

CDR3 nucleotide sequence: TGTGCCAGCAGTGGGGGAAGGGGGCACTACAATGAGCAGTTCTTC. Amino acids: CASSGGRGHYNEQFF. This chain uses TRBV6-4 with TRBJ2-1; 7 bases align to TRBD1. V shed 4 bases, J shed 3 bases, and the junction held 6 bases outside the gene matches. This CDR3 region has 15 residues. Germline lookup yields CDR1 MRHNA and CDR2 SNTAGT.

The rearrangement links TRBV4-1 to TRBJ2-3, with 9 bases aligning to TRBD2. Germline V gives CDR1 MGHRA, CDR2 YSYEKL. This CDR3 contains 16 residues. The V and J ends lost 3 bases and 0 bases, in that order; junction bases with no gene match: 4. The CDR3 nucleotides read TGCGCCAGCAGCCAGCGGACTAGCGCAAGCACAGATACGCAGTATTTT. Translating gives CASSQRTSASTDTQYF.

The chain recombines TRBV4-2 with TRBJ2-3; 11 positions agree with TRBD2. The germline V gene encodes CDR1 LGHNA and CDR2 YNFKEQ. Trimming removed 0 bases from V and 0 bases from J; junction bases left unmatched: 5. The CDR3 totals 18 residues. The CDR3 DNA is TGTGCCAGCAGCCAAGATAGCGGGAGGGCCGTTAGCACAGATACGCAGTATTTT. The encoded protein is CASSQDSGRAVSTDTQYF.

The chain carries TRBV6-5 and TRBJ2-5; TRBD1 matches 7 bases. This CDR3 contains 16 residues. The germline V gene encodes CDR1 MNHEY and CDR2 SVGAGI. After removal of 2 bases from V and 5 bases from J, the junction contained 11 bases not matched to a gene. The CDR3 spells CASSYHTGAKAETQYF. CDR3 bases: TGTGCCAGCAGTTACCATACAGGGGCCAAGGCGGAGACCCAGTACTTC.

This clone occurred once. The rearrangement uses TRBV3-1 (or the pseudogene TRBV3-2) and TRBJ2-3; 9 bases are shared with TRBD1. After removal of 0 bases from V and 3 bases from J, the junction contained 7 bases not matched to a gene. This CDR3 region has 17 residues. Germline CDR1 LGHDT, CDR2 YNNKEL (reference sequence). The CDR3 loop is CASSQDLRQGGTDTQYF. The CDR3 bases are TGTGCCAGCAGCCAAGATCTGAGACAGGGGGGAACAGATACGCAGTATTTT.

The chain joins TRBV5-1 to TRBJ2-7; maybe TRBD2 (5 bases). V dropped 1 base and J dropped 0 bases, with 11 bases sitting between them. The CDR3 has 15 residues. Germline V gives CDR1 SGHRS, CDR2 YFSETQ. CDR3 residues: CASSLSGESSYEQYF. CDR3 coding DNA: TGCGCCAGCAGCTTGAGTGGGGAGAGCTCCTACGAGCAGTACTTC.

V and J are TRBV15 and TRBJ2-2; maybe TRBD1 (6 bases). This CDR3 is 16 amino acids long. CDR1 is LNHNV, CDR2 YYDKDF, per germline (reference sequence). V dropped 1 base and J dropped 1 base, with 10 bases sitting between them. The CDR3 is CATSRVGRGNTGELFF. In DNA, the CDR3 is TGTGCCACCAGCAGAGTCGGCAGGGGGAACACCGGGGAGCTGTTTTTT. Filled out from reference TRBV15 and TRBJ2-2, the complete variable domain reads DAMVIQNPRYQVTQFGKPVTLSCSQTLNHNVMYWYQQKSSQAPKLLFHYYDKDFNNEADTPDNFQSRRPNTSFCFLDIRSPGLGDTAMYLCATSRVGRGNTGELFFGEGSRLTVL.

This chain connects TRBV4-3 to TRBJ2-3; 13 nucleotides agree with TRBD2. The germline CDR1 and CDR2 sequences are LGHNA and YSLEER. The J segment lost 7 bases and the V segment lost 0 bases, leaving 4 bases of the junction unmatched. The CDR3 runs to 16 residues. The chain's CDR3 is CASSQELAGGHNTQYF. The DNA for the CDR3 is TGCGCCAGCAGCCAAGAACTAGCGGGGGGGCACAATACGCAGTATTTT.

The genes are TRBV6-5 and TRBJ1-6; TRBD1 matches 8 bases. The V gene end was trimmed by 9 bases and the J gene end by 7 bases; junction bases not matched to a gene: 2. The CDR3 has 12 residues. Germline CDR1 is MNHEY and CDR2 is SVGAGI. The CDR3: CASTGGNSPLHF. CDR3 sequence (DNA): TGTGCCAGTACAGGGGGGAATTCACCCCTCCACTTT.

The chain carries TRBV2 and TRBJ1-3; possibly TRBD1 for D (6 bases). The CDR3 sequence is 16 residues long. V was trimmed by 5 bases and J by 0 bases, leaving 14 bases between them. Per germline, CDR1 SNHLY and CDR2 FYNNEI. The CDR3 sequence: CASSPDRLFSGNTIYF. CDR3 DNA sequence: TGTGCCAGCAGTCCTGACAGGTTGTTCTCTGGAAACACCATATATTTT. Full variable domain (rest looked up from reference TRBV2 and TRBJ1-3): EPEVTQTPSHQVTQMGQEVILRCVPISNHLYFYWYRQILGQKVEFLVSFYNNEISEKSEIFDDQFSVERPDGSNFTLKIRSTKLEDSAMYFCASSPDRLFSGNTIYFGEGSWLTVV.

About this clone itself: Other nucleotide sequences from this sample produce the same CDR3. V usage is TRBV3-1 (or the pseudogene TRBV3-2) and J usage is TRBJ2-2; 8 bases are a match to TRBD1. This CDR3 has 18 residues. With 1 base clipped from V and 6 bases from J, the junction kept 13 bases outside the gene matches. CDR1 LGHDT and CDR2 YNNKEL come from the germline V gene (reference sequence). CDR3 residues: CASSQGRTGRISAGELFF. CDR3 nucleotides: TGTGCCAGCAGCCAAGGAAGGACAGGGAGGATCTCTGCCGGGGAGCTGTTTTTT.

V is TRBV7-9 and J is TRBJ2-1; TRBD2 matches at 11 bases. Looked up from germline, CDR1 is SEHNR and CDR2 is FQNEAQ (reference sequence). V dropped 1 base and J dropped 8; count of bases not matched to a gene: 4. The CDR3 is 15 amino acids. The CDR3 sequence: CASSLVTSGADEQFF. The DNA of the CDR3 is TGTGCCAGCAGCTTAGTGACTAGCGGGGCCGATGAGCAGTTCTTC.

The chain employs TRBV11-3 and TRBJ2-1; TRBD2 aligns across 7 bases. CDR1 and CDR2 (germline): SGHNT, YENEEA. This CDR3 comprises 18 residues. V shed 5 bases and J 0 bases; nucleotides not matched to a gene: 13. This CDR3 reads CASSAGRLAVSSYNEQFF. The DNA of the CDR3 is TGTGCCAGCAGCGCCGGTCGGCTAGCGGTTAGCTCCTACAATGAGCAGTTCTTC.

The chain links TRBV10-3 to TRBJ2-3; 7 bases map to TRBD2. After removal of 2 bases from V and 0 bases from J, the junction contained 2 bases not matched to a gene. This CDR3 is built from 15 residues. CDR1 ENHRY and CDR2 SYGVKD come from the germline V gene. The CDR3 region is CAISEGSGSTDTQYF. CDR3 in DNA: TGTGCCATCAGTGAGGGTAGCGGGAGCACAGATACGCAGTATTTT.